One and the same sample provided the 9 T cell receptor beta chains below, sequenced in a study of monozygotic twins with cystic fibrosis. The table came from immunoSEQ multiplex PCR; TCRdb's copy has only in-frame clones and leaves some out. Of 20,000 to 25,000 clones in the sample, about 97% are singletons; the top ten hold roughly 0.15%. The specimen was blood. Receptors originate from a girl between 10 and 17 years old with cystic fibrosis.

The chain carries TRBV7-9 and TRBJ2-5; TRBD2 agrees at 13 bases. Germline assignment: CDR1 SEHNR and CDR2 FQNEAQ (reference sequence). V trimming: 2 bases; J trimming: 3 bases; junction bases outside the gene matches: 6. This CDR3 is built from 17 residues. The CDR3 DNA reads as TGTGCCAGCAGCTTACCCGGGACTAGCGGGAATGAAGAGACCCAGTACTTC. It encodes CASSLPGTSGNEETQYF.

The chain combines TRBV5-5 with TRBJ2-7; D is undetermined. V was cut by 2 bases and J by 3 bases, with 15 bases left in between. CDR3 length: 15 amino acids. CDR1 is SGHKS and CDR2 is YYEKEE in the germline V gene (reference sequence). The CDR3 DNA follows: TGTGCCAGCAGCTTCCAGGCTACCACCGGCTACGAGCAGTACTTC. Encoded protein: CASSFQATTGYEQYF.

This rearrangement joins TRBV11-2 to TRBJ1-1; 8 nucleotides agree with TRBD1. Germline V gene lookup returns CDR1 SGHAT and CDR2 FQNNGV. The V gene end was trimmed by 5 bases and the J gene end by 5 bases; junction bases not matched to a gene: 7. CDR3 length: 14 amino acids. CDR3 region: CASSQDRGDTEAFF. CDR3 DNA: TGTGCCAGCAGCCAAGACAGGGGTGATACTGAAGCTTTCTTT.

This chain joins TRBV11-2 and TRBJ2-2; 10 nucleotides match TRBD2. The CDR3 runs to 15 residues. Germline CDR1 reads SGHAT; CDR2 reads FQNNGV. J was trimmed by 6 bases and V by 4 bases; bases with no gene match: 5. CDR3 DNA sequence: TGTGCCAGCAGCTGGCTAGCGGGAGTACCCGGGGAGCTGTTTTTT. Protein product: CASSWLAGVPGELFF.

The V call is TRBV4-1, the J call TRBJ2-5; D call uncertain. Germline V lookup: CDR1 MGHRA, CDR2 YSYEKL. The CDR3 consists of 14 residues. V was clipped by 4 bases and J by 5 bases, with 14 bases between them. The CDR3 protein is CASSRLMIGETQYF. The CDR3 nucleotides are TGCGCCAGCAGCCGATTGATGATTGGGGAGACCCAGTACTTC.

This chain links TRBV4-3 with TRBJ1-1, with unresolved D. This CDR3 is 14 amino acids long. Looked up from germline, CDR1 is LGHNA and CDR2 is YSLEER. V was clipped by 0 bases and J by 1 base, with 6 bases between them. The CDR3 loop is CASSQEWANTEAFF. As DNA, the CDR3 is TGCGCCAGCAGCCAAGAGTGGGCGAACACTGAAGCTTTCTTT.

The chain employs TRBV7-2 and TRBJ2-1, with D perhaps being TRBD1 or TRBD2 (5 bases each). Between the trimmed V and J ends, which lost 4 bases and 6 bases, there was a span of 10 bases. The CDR3 totals 13 residues. Germline assignment: CDR1 SGHTA and CDR2 FQGNSA. The CDR3 DNA sequence: TGTGCCAGCAGCTGGGGACGGGGCAATGAGCAGTTCTTC. The encoded protein is CASSWGRGNEQFF.

The chain is built from TRBV14 and TRBJ2-3; no clear D gene. CDR1 is SGHDN, CDR2 FVKESK, per germline. V lost 3 bases and J 0 bases, leaving 7 bases between the germline ends. The length of the CDR3 is 14 residues. This CDR3 is CASSHLDSTDTQYF. CDR3 bases: TGTGCCAGCAGCCATCTGGACAGCACAGATACGCAGTATTTT.

The chain has TRBV4-2 and TRBJ1-2; D not certain. Germline V gene lookup returns CDR1 LGHNA and CDR2 YNFKEQ. There are 11 residues in the CDR3. The V end lost 0 bases, the J end lost 8 bases, and 4 bases lay between the germline ends. The CDR3 DNA reads as TGTGCCAGCAGCCAAGATCGGGGCTACACCTTC. Translating gives CASSQDRGYTF.